The 24 T cell receptor beta chains below were found in one sample sequenced in a study of CD8+ T cells in alopecia areata. Cell sorting was performed on pooled cutaneous lymph node cells with CD4, CD8alpha, NKG2D, NKG2ACE and other markers. RNA, once extracted, was reverse transcribed into cDNA for use as the sequencing template. The table came from immunoSEQ multiplex PCR; TCRdb's copy has only in-frame clones and leaves some out. The sample yields over 250,000 clones, without any singletons. Sequences were obtained from CD4+ T cells sorted from a lymph node. All receptors come from a C3H/HeJ mouse with alopecia areata. This line is of MHC haplotype H2-k.

Concerning this clone: Here the gene names and germline are mouse. The read is 4 residues too short to cover the CDR3 end, so that end is filled in from the germline J gene. The chain has TRBV5 and TRBJ2-7; 10 nucleotides match TRBD2. This CDR3 is 13 amino acids long. Germline V gene lookup returns CDR1 LGHNA and CDR2 YNLKQL (reference sequence). The chain's CDR3 is CASRGTGAYEQYF. CDR3 DNA, as far as it was read: TGTGCCAGCAGAGGGACTGGGGCTTAT.

Worth noting for this clone: Genes and germline are mouse. The read terminates 4 residues before the CDR3 end, so the remaining end is supplied by the germline J gene. V and J are TRBV13-1 and TRBJ2-3; D may be TRBD2 (6 bases). This CDR3 is built from 16 residues. The germline CDR1 and CDR2 sequences are NSHNY and SYGAGN. With 0 bases removed from V and 0 bases from J, the gap between germline ends came to 11 bases. CDR3 protein: CASSDAGAASAETLYF. Incomplete CDR3 DNA: TGTGCCAGCAGTGATGCTGGGGCGGCTAGTGCAGAA.

In the case of this clone: Gene names are the mouse ones. Read coverage stops 4 residues before the CDR3 terminus; the germline J gene supplies the remainder. The J gene is TRBJ1-1, the V gene TRBV13-3; D call uncertain. Germline V lookup: CDR1 NNHDY, CDR2 SYVADS. Between the trimmed V and J ends, which lost 6 bases and 2 bases, there was a span of 5 bases. This CDR3 is 11 amino acids long. The CDR3 here is CASTGNTEVFF. The sequenced part of the CDR3 DNA is TGTGCCAGCACTGGCAACACA.

This clone was counted between two and nine times. Gene names follow the mouse nomenclature. Read coverage stops 4 residues before the CDR3 terminus; the germline J gene supplies the remainder. The chain combines TRBV19 with TRBJ2-2, with TRBD1 as a possible D gene (6 bases). There are 14 residues in the CDR3. CDR1 FNHDT and CDR2 SITEND come from the germline V gene (reference sequence). With 3 bases removed from V and 1 base from J, the gap between germline ends came to 7 bases. The CDR3 bases that were read are TGTGCCAGCAGTACAGGGGTAAACACCGGG. Amino acid sequence: CASSTGVNTG. Given in full, the CDR3 is CASSTGVNTGQLYF.

Only a few counts were recorded for this clone. Mouse germline and gene names are used. The read ends 4 residues shy of where the CDR3 ends; the end is completed using the germline J gene. The V gene is TRBV31, the J gene TRBJ2-2; maybe TRBD1 (6 bases). Germline V gene lookup returns CDR1 GKSSPN and CDR2 SITVG. This CDR3 region has 15 residues. V was trimmed by 0 bases and J by 5 bases, leaving 13 bases between them. CDR3 DNA (partial): TGTGCCTGGAGTCTAGGGGGTACGGGGACCGGG. Amino acid sequence: CAWSLGGTGTG. The complete CDR3 protein is CAWSLGGTGTGQLYF.

In the case of this clone: Each gene name is a mouse one. Other DNA sequences in this specimen translate into the identical CDR3. This CDR3 reads CASSDARGTEVFF. CDR3 bases read: TGTGCCAGCAGTGATGCGAGGGGTACA. The rearrangement links TRBV13-1 to TRBJ1-1; perhaps TRBD1 as D (5 bases). The CDR3 goes on 4 residues after the read ends, and that part is filled in from the germline J gene. The length of the CDR3 is 13 residues. Looked up from germline, CDR1 is NSHNY and CDR2 is SYGAGN.

This clone occurred a few times. Gene names and germline match the mouse. The read gets to within 4 residues of the CDR3 end, and the germline J gene fills in the rest. This chain links TRBV5 with TRBJ2-7, with TRBD1 matching over 7 bases. The CDR3 consists of 15 residues. Per the germline V gene, CDR1 is LGHNA and CDR2 is YNLKQL (reference sequence). Trimming took 3 bases from V and 0 from J; bases not matched to a gene: 5. CDR3 DNA, as far as it was read: TGTGCCAGCAGCCATGCCGGGACAGTCTCCTAT. Translation: CASSHAGTVSY. The whole CDR3 sequence reads CASSHAGTVSYEQYF.

This clone was picked up a small number of times. Germline and genes: mouse. The CDR3 is cut off 4 residues early in the read; its end comes from the germline J gene. In the same sample, other DNA sequences code for this CDR3. The chain links TRBV13-1 to TRBJ2-2, with 9 nucleotides matching TRBD2. CDR3 size: 17 residues. V trimming: 0 bases; J trimming: 0 bases; junction bases outside the gene matches: 3. Germline V gene data show CDR1 as NSHNY and CDR2 as SYGAGN. The CDR3 is CASSDAWGGANTGQLYF. Incomplete CDR3 DNA: TGTGCCAGCAGTGATGCCTGGGGGGGTGCAAACACCGGG.

As to this clone: Genes and germline are mouse. The DNA read from the CDR3 is TGTGCCAGCAGCCATGACAGAACCAACACA. Translating it yields CASSHDRTNT. The entire CDR3 reads CASSHDRTNTEVFF. The V gene is TRBV13-3, the J gene TRBJ1-1, with a possible D match to TRBD1 (5 bases). The missing CDR3 end, 4 residues past where the read stops, is filled in from the germline J gene. The CDR3 is made up of 14 amino acids. Germline loops: CDR1 NNHDY, CDR2 SYVADS. Trimming took 5 bases from V and 2 from J, leaving 13 bases between them.

About this clone: Genes here carry mouse names. The CDR3 is cut off 4 residues early in the read; its end comes from the germline J gene. The sample carries other DNA sequences with the same CDR3. The chain uses TRBV31 and TRBJ1-2, with D possibly being TRBD1 (6 bases). The germline V gene encodes CDR1 GKSSPN and CDR2 SITVG. The CDR3 runs to 14 residues. V was shortened by 0 bases and J by 2 bases, with 10 bases between the two germline ends. The covered CDR3 bases are TGTGCCTGGAGTCTGGGGGGGGCCAACTCC. Translation gives CAWSLGGANS. The whole CDR3 protein is CAWSLGGANSDYTF.

This clone has just a few counts. Gene labels here are mouse ones. The sequenced fragment ends 4 residues before the CDR3 boundary, so the rest is inferred from the germline J gene. This chain links TRBV31 with TRBJ2-1, with TRBD1 as a possible D gene (6 bases). Germline V gives CDR1 GKSSPN, CDR2 SITVG. This CDR3 has 13 amino acids. CDR3 bases read: TGTGCCTGGAGCCCCAACAGGGACGCT. This codes for CAWSPNRDA. The complete CDR3 protein is CAWSPNRDAEQFF.

Details on this clone: Gene names are mouse gene names. The CDR3 end falls 4 residues outside the read, so it is completed with the germline J gene. This sequence joins TRBV19 and TRBJ2-2, with 9 bases aligning to TRBD1. The ends lost 4 bases at V and 4 bases at J; junction bases unmatched: 2. This CDR3 is 14 amino acids long. The germline CDR1 and CDR2 sequences are FNHDT and SITEND (reference sequence). This CDR3 is CASSSGQGTGQLYF. CDR3 bases read: TGTGCCAGCAGTTCGGGACAGGGCACCGGG.

Of note for this clone: Gene and germline names: mouse. The DNA ends 4 residues before the CDR3 does, and the rest of the CDR3 is filled in from the germline J gene. V is TRBV13-2 and J is TRBJ1-2; TRBD1 matches 7 bases. V gave up 4 bases and J gave up 4 bases; unmatched junction bases: 7. This CDR3 has 14 residues. Germline values: CDR1 NNHNN, CDR2 SYGAGS (reference sequence). The CDR3 loop is CASGRQGGISDYTF. The covered CDR3 bases are TGTGCCAGCGGTCGACAGGGCGGAATCTCC.

This clone has only a few counts. The gene symbols are mouse symbols. Read sequence stops 4 residues before the CDR3 end, and the germline J gene provides the missing end. The chain is built from TRBV14 and TRBJ2-2; the D gene is possibly TRBD1 (6 bases). V shed 3 bases and J shed 0 bases, with 9 bases lying between them. CDR1 and CDR2 (germline): SGHDT, FRDEAV. CDR3 length: 15 amino acids. CDR3: CASSSTGTNTGQLYF. The CDR3 DNA, read in part, is TGTGCCAGCAGTTCCACAGGGACAAACACCGGG.

Points on this clone: Each gene name is a mouse one. The read ends 3 residues early relative to the CDR3; the germline J gene fills the gap. The V and J genes are TRBV13-2 and TRBJ1-6; D perhaps matches TRBD1 (5 bases). TRBJ1-6 is treated as an ORF (open reading frame) with a function not yet certain. The CDR3 totals 13 residues. Germline values: CDR1 NNHNN, CDR2 SYGAGS (reference sequence). V lost 3 bases, J lost 9 bases, and 10 bases lay in between. The CDR3 DNA, read in part, is TGTGCCAGCGGTGCCGCAGGGTCTTCGCCC. Translating it yields CASGAAGSSP. The complete CDR3 sequence is CASGAAGSSPLYF.

Turning to this clone: Germline and genes: mouse. The read is 4 residues too short to cover the CDR3 end, so that end is filled in from the germline J gene. This chain links TRBV13-2 with TRBJ2-7; 9 nucleotides align to TRBD1. CDR3 length equals 15 residues. The V gene end was trimmed by 2 bases and the J gene end by 0 bases; junction bases not matched to a gene: 3. Looked up from germline, CDR1 is NNHNN and CDR2 is SYGAGS (reference sequence). The CDR3 DNA, read in part, is TGTGCCAGCGGTGACGTACAGGGGGCCTCCTAT. This gives the protein CASGDVQGASY. The full CDR3 protein is CASGDVQGASYEQYF.

This clone was observed a few times. Mouse gene names and germline throughout. Coverage ceases 4 residues before the CDR3 finishes, and the germline J gene fills in the end. J is TRBJ2-5 and V is TRBV13-2; 9 bases map to TRBD1. The CDR3 sequence is 15 residues long. Unmatched junction bases numbered 5, after V lost 3 bases and J lost 3 bases. The germline gives CDR1 NNHNN, CDR2 SYGAGS (reference sequence). The DNA read from the CDR3 is TGTGCCAGCGGTGGAACCGGGACAGGGCAAGAC. Amino acids: CASGGTGTGQD. The whole CDR3 is CASGGTGTGQDTQYF.

There are a few counts of this clone. All gene names here are mouse names. CDR3 DNA (partial): TGTGCCAGCAGCCCTCGGGACTTTTAT. It specifies CASSPRDFY. The full CDR3 is CASSPRDFYEQYF. The chain recombines TRBV19 with TRBJ2-7; tentative D call: TRBD2 (6 bases). The read is 4 residues too short to cover the CDR3 end, so that end is filled in from the germline J gene. The CDR3 covers 13 residues. Germline loops: CDR1 FNHDT, CDR2 SITEND (reference sequence).

The table lists this clone with a few counts. Each gene name is a mouse one. The read falls 4 residues short of the CDR3 end, and the missing part is taken from the germline J gene. The genes are TRBV19 and TRBJ2-2, with 7 bases identical to TRBD1. CDR3 size: 14 residues. V was pared by 6 bases and J by 2 bases, with 4 bases of the junction left unmatched. Germline assignment: CDR1 FNHDT and CDR2 SITEND (reference sequence). The CDR3 loop is CASTVQGNTGQLYF. The sequenced part of the CDR3 DNA is TGTGCCAGCACCGTACAGGGGAACACCGGG.

Ten or more counts support this clone. Gene names follow the mouse nomenclature. The read terminates 4 residues before the CDR3 end, so the remaining end is supplied by the germline J gene. Other DNA sequences of this sample code for an identical CDR3. The chain joins TRBV13-1 to TRBJ2-5; 8 bases match TRBD2. The CDR3 covers 13 residues. Germline CDR1 is NSHNY and CDR2 is SYGAGN. The CDR3 loop is CASSGLGRDTQYF. CDR3 DNA (partial): TGTGCCAGCAGTGGACTGGGGAGAGAC.

Only a few counts were recorded for this clone. Genes here carry mouse names. The read finishes 4 residues shy of the CDR3 end, and the germline J gene is used to complete it. V and J are TRBV13-1 and TRBJ1-1; 11 bases match TRBD1. CDR1 and CDR2 (germline): NSHNY, SYGAGN. The CDR3 is 15 residues long. CDR3 region: CASSDAWDRGGEVFF. The covered CDR3 bases are TGTGCCAGCAGTGATGCTTGGGACAGGGGGGGA.

As to this clone: Genes here carry mouse names. The read falls 4 residues short of the CDR3 end, and the missing part is taken from the germline J gene. The chain joins TRBV13-1 to TRBJ2-3, with TRBD1 matching over 7 bases. This CDR3 is 13 amino acids long. The germline V gene encodes CDR1 NSHNY and CDR2 SYGAGN. CDR3 region: CASSVDREETLYF. Partial CDR3 DNA: TGTGCCAGCAGTGTCGACAGGGAAGAA.

This clone has a handful of counts. Genes and germline come from the mouse. The read finishes 4 residues shy of the CDR3 end, and the germline J gene is used to complete it. Other nucleotide sequences from this sample produce the same CDR3. This chain links TRBV1 with TRBJ2-3, with D tentatively TRBD1 (5 bases). Germline V gene sequence: CDR1 NSQYPW, CDR2 LRSPGD (reference sequence). The CDR3 sequence is 14 residues long. Trimming shortened V by 4 bases and J by 0 bases, and 8 bases separated the two germline ends. This chain's CDR3 is CTCSDQGSAETLYF. The sequenced CDR3 bases are TGCACCTGCAGTGACCAGGGTAGTGCAGAA. The variable domain in full, completed from reference TRBV1 and TRBJ2-3, reads VTLLEQNPRWRLVPRGQAVNLRCILKNSQYPWMSWYQQDLQKQLQWLFTLRSPGDKEVKSLPGADYLATRVTDTELRLQVANMSQGRTLYCTCSDQGSAETLYFGSGTRLTVL.

With regard to this clone: The gene names given are mouse names. The CDR3 end lies 4 residues beyond the end of the read and is filled in from the germline J gene. The rearrangement joins TRBV1 to TRBJ2-2; 10 bases align to TRBD1. The CDR3 consists of 16 residues. The germline gives CDR1 NSQYPW, CDR2 LRSPGD (reference sequence). Losses at the gene ends were 6 bases for V and 1 base for J; bases not matched to a gene: 5. CDR3: CTCRSGTGENTGQLYF. Partial CDR3 DNA: TGCACCTGCAGGTCCGGGACAGGGGAAAACACCGGG. Supplemented by reference TRBV1 and TRBJ2-2, the full variable domain reads VTLLEQNPRWRLVPRGQAVNLRCILKNSQYPWMSWYQQDLQKQLQWLFTLRSPGDKEVKSLPGADYLATRVTDTELRLQVANMSQGRTLYCTCRSGTGENTGQLYFGEGSKLTVL.